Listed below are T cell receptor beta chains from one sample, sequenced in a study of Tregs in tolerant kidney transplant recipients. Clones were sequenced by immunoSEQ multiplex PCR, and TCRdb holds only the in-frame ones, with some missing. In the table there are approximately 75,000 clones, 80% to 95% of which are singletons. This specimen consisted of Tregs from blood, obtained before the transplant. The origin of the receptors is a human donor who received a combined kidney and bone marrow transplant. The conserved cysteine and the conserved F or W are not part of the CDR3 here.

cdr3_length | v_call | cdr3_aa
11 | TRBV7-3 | ASSLTLQETQY
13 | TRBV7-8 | ASSFMGGGNQPQH
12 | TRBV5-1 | ASSWRTAAYEQY
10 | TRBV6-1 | ASSEAGDTQY
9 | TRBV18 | ASSLGNEQY
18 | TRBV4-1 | ASSQGGRPGLAGAGYEQY
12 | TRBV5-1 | ASSLGGRYNEQF
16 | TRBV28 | ASSLIPGTGDSYQPQH
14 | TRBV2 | ASSEQGTLGSYEQY
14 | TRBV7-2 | ASSLVPQYSGNTIY
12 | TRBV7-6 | ASSSRLAGETQY
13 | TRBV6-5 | ASSLLAGITGELF
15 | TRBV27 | ASSLTGHSYENYGYT
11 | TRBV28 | ASSFGGDEKLF
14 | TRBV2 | ASLFLSGILTDTQY
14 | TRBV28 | ASSTYGTGSGNTIY
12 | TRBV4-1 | ASSQERGPYGYT
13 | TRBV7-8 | ASSLGVQRLQPQH
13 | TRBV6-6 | ASSYSTGGGYEQY
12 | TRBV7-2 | ASSQDRASSEQY
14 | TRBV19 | ASSIPQGPSGNTIY
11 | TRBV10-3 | AISLKLGGEQY
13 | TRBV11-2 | ASSYTSGETYEQY
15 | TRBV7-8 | ASSPRPGTSGGYEQF
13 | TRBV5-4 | ASSLEAGPEVIQY
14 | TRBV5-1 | ASSLGAHEVTDTQY
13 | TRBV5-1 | ASSLRSPSTDTQY
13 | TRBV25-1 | ASSDTGQGSYEQY
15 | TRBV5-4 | ASSPGGGDMWSNEQF
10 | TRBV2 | ASSEGPYEQY
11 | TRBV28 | ASSPYSNQPQH
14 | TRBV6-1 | ASSEVGGTSNYGYT
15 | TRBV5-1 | ASSSPPGQGLTDTQY
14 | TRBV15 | ATSRPGTGDREKLF
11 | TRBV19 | ASSSKPSYEQY
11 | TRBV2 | ASRLGRGGTQY
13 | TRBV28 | ASSSGDAANYGYT
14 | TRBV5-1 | ASSPPTSGRSDTQY
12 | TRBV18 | ASSEGGAPYEQY
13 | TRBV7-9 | ASSTRDTYTGELF